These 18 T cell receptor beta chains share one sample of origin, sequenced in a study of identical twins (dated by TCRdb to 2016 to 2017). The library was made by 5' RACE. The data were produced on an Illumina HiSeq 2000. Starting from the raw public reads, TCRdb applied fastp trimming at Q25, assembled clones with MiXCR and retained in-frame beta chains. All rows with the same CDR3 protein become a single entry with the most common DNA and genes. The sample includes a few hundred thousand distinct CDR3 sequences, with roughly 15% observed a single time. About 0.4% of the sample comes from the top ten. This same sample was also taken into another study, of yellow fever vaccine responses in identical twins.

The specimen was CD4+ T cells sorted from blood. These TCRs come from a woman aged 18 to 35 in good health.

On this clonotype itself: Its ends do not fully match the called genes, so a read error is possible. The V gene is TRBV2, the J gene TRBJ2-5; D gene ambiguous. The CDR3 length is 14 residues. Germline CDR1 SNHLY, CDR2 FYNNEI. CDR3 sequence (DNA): TGTGCCAGCAGAATCATTTCAGTAAAAGAGGCCCAGTACTTC. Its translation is CASRIISVKEAQYF.

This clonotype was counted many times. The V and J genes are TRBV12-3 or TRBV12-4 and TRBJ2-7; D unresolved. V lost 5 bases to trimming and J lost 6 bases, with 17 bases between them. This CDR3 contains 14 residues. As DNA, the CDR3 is TGTGCCAGCAGTCATAGTGGGGAAGGGCCCGAGCAGTACTTC. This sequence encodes CASSHSGEGPEQYF.

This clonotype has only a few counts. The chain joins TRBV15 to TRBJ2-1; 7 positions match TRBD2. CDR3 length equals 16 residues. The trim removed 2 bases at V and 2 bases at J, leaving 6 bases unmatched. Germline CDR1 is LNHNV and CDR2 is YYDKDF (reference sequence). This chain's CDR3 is CATSRWGGGPYNEQFF. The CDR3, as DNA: TGTGCCACCAGCAGATGGGGGGGAGGGCCCTACAATGAGCAGTTCTTC.

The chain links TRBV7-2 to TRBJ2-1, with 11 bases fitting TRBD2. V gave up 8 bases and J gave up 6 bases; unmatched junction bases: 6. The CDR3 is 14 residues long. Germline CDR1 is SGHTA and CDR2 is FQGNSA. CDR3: CASGVAGGGNEQFF. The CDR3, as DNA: TGTGCCAGCGGCGTAGCGGGGGGGGGCAATGAGCAGTTCTTC.

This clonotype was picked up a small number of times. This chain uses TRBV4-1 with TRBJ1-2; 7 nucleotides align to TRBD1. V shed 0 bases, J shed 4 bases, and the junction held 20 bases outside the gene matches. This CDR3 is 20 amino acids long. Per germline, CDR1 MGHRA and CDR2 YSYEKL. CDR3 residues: CASSQDRGGQSTGPTYGYTF. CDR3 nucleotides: TGCGCCAGCAGCCAAGATCGAGGGGGACAGAGTACAGGGCCGACCTATGGCTACACCTTC.

This CDR3 is CASSPRAPPSIYGYTF. The CDR3 coding sequence is TGTGCCAGCAGCCCGAGGGCGCCACCTTCCATCTATGGCTACACCTTC. The genes are TRBV7-8 and TRBJ1-2; D is undetermined. CDR3 length: 16 amino acids. Germline CDR1 reads SGHVS; CDR2 reads FQNEAQ. The V gene lost 5 bases and the J gene lost 4 bases, with 20 bases spanning the gap.

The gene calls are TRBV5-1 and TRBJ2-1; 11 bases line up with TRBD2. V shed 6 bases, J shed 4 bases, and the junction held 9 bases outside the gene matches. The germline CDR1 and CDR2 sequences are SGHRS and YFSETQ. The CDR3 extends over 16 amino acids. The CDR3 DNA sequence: TGCGCCAGCATGGGTAGCGGGAGGGCCCTGTACAATGAGCAGTTCTTC. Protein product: CASMGSGRALYNEQFF.

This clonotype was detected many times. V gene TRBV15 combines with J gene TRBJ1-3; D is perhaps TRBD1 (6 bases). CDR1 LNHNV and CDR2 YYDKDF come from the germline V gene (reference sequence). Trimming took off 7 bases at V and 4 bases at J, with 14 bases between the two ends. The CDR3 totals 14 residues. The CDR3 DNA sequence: TGTGCCACCACAACAGGGCAAAAAGGAAACACCATATATTTT. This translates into CATTTGQKGNTIYF.

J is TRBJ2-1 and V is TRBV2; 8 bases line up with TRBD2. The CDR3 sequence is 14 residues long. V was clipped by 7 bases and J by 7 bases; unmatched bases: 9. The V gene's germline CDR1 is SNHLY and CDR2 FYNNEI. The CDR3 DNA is TGTGCCAGCACTCCCAGCGGGGGTTGGAATGAGCAGTTCTTC. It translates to CASTPSGGWNEQFF.

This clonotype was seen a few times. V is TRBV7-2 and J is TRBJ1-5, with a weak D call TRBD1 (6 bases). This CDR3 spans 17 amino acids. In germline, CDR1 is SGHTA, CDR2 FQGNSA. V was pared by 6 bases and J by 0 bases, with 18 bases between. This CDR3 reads CASRTFGGLDSNQPQHF. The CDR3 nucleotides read TGTGCCAGCAGGACCTTTGGGGGGCTCGATAGCAATCAGCCCCAGCATTTT.

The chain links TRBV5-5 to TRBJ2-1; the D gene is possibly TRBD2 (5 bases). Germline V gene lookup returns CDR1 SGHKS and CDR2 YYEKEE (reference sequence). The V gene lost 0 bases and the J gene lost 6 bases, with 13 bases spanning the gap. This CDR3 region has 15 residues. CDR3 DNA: TGTGCCAGCAGCTTGGTAGAGGGCCTCGTCAATGAGCAGTTCTTC. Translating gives CASSLVEGLVNEQFF. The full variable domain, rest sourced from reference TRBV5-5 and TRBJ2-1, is DAGVTQSPTHLIKTRGQQVTLRCSPISGHKSVSWYQQVLGQGPQFIFQYYEKEERGRGNFPDRFSARQFPNYSSELNVNALLLGDSALYLCASSLVEGLVNEQFFGPGTRLTVL.

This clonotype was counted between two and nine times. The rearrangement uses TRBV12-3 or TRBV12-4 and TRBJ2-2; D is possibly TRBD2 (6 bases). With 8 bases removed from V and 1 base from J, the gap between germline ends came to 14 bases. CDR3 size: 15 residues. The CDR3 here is CASGLGGGNTGELFF. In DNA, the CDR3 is TGTGCCAGCGGATTGGGGGGTGGGAACACCGGGGAGCTGTTTTTT.

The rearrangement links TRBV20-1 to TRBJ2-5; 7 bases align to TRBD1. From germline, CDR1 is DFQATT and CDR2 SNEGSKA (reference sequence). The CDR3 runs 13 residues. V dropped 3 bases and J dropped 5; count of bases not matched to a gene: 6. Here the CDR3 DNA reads TGCAGTGCTAGGGCAACAGGGGCGGAGACCCAGTACTTC. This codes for CSARATGAETQYF.

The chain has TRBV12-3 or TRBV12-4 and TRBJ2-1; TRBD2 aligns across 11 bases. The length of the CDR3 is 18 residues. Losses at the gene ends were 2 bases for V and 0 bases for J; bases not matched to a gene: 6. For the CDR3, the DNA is TGTGCCAGCAGTTTAATTAGCGGGAGGGAGAGCTCCTACAATGAGCAGTTCTTC. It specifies CASSLISGRESSYNEQFF.

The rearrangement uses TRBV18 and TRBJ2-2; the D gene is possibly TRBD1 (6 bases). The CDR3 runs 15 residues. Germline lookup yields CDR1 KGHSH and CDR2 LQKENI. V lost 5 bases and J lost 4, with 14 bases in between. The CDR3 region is CASSADSRGTGELFF. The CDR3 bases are TGTGCCAGCTCAGCGGACAGTCGAGGCACCGGGGAGCTGTTTTTT.

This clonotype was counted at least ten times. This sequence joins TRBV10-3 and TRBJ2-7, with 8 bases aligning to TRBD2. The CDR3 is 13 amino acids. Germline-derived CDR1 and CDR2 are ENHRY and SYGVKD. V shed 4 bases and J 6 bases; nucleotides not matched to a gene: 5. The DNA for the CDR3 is TGTGCCATCAGTGTAGGGCGGGAGGTCGAGCAGTACTTC. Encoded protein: CAISVGREVEQYF.

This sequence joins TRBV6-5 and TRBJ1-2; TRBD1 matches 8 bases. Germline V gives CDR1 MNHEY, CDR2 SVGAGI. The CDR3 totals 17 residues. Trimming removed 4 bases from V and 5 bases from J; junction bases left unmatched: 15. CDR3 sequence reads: CASSSARSLQGEYGYTF. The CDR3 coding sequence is TGTGCCAGCAGTTCCGCGAGATCATTACAGGGGGAGTATGGCTACACCTTC.

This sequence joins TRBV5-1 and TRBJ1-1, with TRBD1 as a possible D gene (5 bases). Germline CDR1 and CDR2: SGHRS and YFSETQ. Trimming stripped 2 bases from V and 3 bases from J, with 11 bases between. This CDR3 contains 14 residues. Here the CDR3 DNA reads TGCGCCAGCAGCTTCGGGTTAGGGGACACTGAAGCTTTCTTT. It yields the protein CASSFGLGDTEAFF.